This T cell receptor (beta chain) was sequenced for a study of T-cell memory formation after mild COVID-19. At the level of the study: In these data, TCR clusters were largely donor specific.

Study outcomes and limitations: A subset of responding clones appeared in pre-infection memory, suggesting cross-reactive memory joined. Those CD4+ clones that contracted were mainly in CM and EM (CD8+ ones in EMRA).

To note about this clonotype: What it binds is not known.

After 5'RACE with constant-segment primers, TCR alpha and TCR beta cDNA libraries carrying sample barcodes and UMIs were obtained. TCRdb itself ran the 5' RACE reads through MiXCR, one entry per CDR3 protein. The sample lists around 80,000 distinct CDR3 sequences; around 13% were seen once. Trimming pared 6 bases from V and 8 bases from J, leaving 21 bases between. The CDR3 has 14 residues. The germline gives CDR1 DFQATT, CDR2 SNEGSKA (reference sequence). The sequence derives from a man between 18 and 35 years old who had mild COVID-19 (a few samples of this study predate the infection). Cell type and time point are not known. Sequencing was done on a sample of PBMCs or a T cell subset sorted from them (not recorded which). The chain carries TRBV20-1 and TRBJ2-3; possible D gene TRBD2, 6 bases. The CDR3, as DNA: TGCAGTGCGTCCGACGGGACTGGATCTGGTACGCAGTATTTT. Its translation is CSASDGTGSGTQYF.